This T cell receptor beta chain was recorded in a study of T cells after yellow fever vaccination. Study as a whole: For low cell numbers, libraries were made with SMART-Seq v4 Ultra Low Input. Findings of the study overall: Compared with primary, the secondary response was weaker and peaked at day 5, not 15. Re-detected after boosting: most primary clones, 96% of CD4 and about 89% of CD8.

In regard to this clonotype: Its target is unknown.

This CDR3 is built from 12 residues. Germline trimming cut 8 bases from V and 6 bases from J; bases unmatched to any gene: 6. Per germline, CDR1 SGHTA and CDR2 FQGNSA. UMIs and a universal primer site were added when TCR cDNA was made by 5'RACE template switching. TCRdb re-called the 5' RACE reads through MiXCR, storing one row per CDR3 protein. The data hold a few hundred thousand distinct CDR3 sequences, with roughly 4% observed a single time. The chain combines TRBV7-2 with TRBJ2-7; the match to TRBD1 covers 8 bases. This TCR was recovered from a man aged 18 to 35 who received the YFV17D yellow fever vaccine. The sample was PBMCs, taken 5 days after the yellow fever booster vaccination. DNA for the CDR3: TGTGCCAGCCGAGACAGGGGTGGCGAGCAGTACTTC. It yields the protein CASRDRGGEQYF.